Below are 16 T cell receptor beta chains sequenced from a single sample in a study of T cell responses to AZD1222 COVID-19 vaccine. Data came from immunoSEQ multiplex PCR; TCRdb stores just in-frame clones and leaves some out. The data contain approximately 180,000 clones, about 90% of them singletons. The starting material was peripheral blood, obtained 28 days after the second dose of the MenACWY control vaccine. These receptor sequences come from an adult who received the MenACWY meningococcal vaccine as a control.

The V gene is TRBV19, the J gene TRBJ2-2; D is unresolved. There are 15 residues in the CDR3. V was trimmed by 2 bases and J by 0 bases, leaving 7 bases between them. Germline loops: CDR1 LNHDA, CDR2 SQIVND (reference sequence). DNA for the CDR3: TGTGCCAGTAGTATAAGGTCGGCGAACACCGGGGAGCTGTTTTTT. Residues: CASSIRSANTGELFF.

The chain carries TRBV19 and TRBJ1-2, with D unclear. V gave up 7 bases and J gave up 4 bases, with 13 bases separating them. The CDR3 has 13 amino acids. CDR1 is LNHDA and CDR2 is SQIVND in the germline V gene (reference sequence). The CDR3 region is CASTQARLYGYTF. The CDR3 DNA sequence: TGTGCCAGTACGCAGGCCCGTCTCTATGGCTACACCTTC.

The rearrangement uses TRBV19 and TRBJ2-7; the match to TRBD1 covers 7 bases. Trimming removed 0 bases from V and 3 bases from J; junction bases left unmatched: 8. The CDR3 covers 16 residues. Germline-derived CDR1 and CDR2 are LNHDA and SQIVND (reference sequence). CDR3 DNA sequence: TGTGCCAGTAGTATAGATCTAGTCTGGACAGGCTACGAGCAGTACTTC. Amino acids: CASSIDLVWTGYEQYF.

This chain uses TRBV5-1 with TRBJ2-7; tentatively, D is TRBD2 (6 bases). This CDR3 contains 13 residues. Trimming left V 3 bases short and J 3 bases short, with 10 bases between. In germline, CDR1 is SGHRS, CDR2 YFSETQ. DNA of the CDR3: TGCGCCAGCAGCTCCCCCGGGAGCTACGAGCAGTACTTC. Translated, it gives CASSSPGSYEQYF.

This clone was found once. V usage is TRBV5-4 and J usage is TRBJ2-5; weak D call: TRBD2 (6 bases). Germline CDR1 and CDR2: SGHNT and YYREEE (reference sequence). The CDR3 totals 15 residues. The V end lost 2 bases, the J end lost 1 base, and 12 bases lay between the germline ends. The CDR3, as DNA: TGTGCCAGCAGCTTACCGGGAGCCTTCCAAGAGACCCAGTACTTC. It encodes CASSLPGAFQETQYF.

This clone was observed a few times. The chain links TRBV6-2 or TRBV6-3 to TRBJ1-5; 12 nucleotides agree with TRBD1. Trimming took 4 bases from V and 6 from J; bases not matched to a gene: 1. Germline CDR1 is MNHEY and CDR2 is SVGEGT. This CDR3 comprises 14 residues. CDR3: CASSWDRGLQPQHF. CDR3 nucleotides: TGTGCCAGCAGTTGGGACAGGGGGCTTCAGCCCCAGCATTTT.

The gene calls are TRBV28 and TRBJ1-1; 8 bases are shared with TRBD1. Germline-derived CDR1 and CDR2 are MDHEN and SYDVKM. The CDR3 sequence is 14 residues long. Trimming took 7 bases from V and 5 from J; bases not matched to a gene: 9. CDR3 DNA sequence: TGTGCCAGCACTGGAACAGGGGGTGAAACTGAAGCTTTCTTT. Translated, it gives CASTGTGGETEAFF.

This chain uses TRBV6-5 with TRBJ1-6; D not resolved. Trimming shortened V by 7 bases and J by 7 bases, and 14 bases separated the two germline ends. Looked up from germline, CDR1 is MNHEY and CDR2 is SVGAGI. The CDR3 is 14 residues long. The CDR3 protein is CASTPGLRNSPLHF. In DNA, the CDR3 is TGTGCCAGCACTCCGGGGTTGCGGAATTCACCCCTCCACTTT.

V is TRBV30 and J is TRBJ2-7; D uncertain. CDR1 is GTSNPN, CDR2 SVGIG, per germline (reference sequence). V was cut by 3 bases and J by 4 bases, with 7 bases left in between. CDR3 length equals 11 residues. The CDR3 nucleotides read TGTGCCTGGAGCTGGGATTACGAGCAGTACTTC. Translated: CAWSWDYEQYF. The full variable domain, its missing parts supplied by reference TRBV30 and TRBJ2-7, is SQTIHQWPATLVQPVGSPLSLECTVEGTSNPNLYWYRQAAGRGLQLLFYSVGIGQISSEVPQNLSASRPQDRQFILSSKKLLLSDSGFYLCAWSWDYEQYFGPGTRLTVT.

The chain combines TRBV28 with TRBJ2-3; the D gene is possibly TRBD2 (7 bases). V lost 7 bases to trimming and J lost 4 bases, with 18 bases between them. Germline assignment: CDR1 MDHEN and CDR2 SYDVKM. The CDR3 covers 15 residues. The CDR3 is CASTRGDYSPDTQYF. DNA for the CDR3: TGTGCCAGCACAAGGGGGGACTATTCTCCAGATACGCAGTATTTT.

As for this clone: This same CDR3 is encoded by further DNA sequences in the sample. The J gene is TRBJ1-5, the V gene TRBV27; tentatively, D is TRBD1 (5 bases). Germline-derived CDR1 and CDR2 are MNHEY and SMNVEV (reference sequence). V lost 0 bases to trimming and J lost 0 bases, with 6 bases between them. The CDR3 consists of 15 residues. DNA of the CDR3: TGTGCCAGCAGTTTATCAGGGGATAGCAATCAGCCCCAGCATTTT. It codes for CASSLSGDSNQPQHF.

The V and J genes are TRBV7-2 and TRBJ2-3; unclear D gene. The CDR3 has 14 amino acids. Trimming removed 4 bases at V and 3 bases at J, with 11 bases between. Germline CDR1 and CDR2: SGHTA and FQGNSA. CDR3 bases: TGTGCCAGCAGCTCGACCCCATTTACAGATACGCAGTATTTT. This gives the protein CASSSTPFTDTQYF.

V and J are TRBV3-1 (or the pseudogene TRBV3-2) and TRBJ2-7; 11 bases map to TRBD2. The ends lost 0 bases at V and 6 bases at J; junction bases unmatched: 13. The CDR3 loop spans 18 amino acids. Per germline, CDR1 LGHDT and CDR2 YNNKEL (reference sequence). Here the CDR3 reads CASSQDSGTSGHEPEQYF. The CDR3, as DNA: TGTGCCAGCAGCCAAGATTCGGGGACTAGCGGTCATGAGCCCGAGCAGTACTTC.

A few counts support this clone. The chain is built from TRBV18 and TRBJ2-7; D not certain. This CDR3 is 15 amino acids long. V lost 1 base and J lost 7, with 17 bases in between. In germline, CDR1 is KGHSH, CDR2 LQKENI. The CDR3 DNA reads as TGTGCCAGCTCACCACAGGGTTCTAATTACGCAGAGCAGTACTTC. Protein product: CASSPQGSNYAEQYF.

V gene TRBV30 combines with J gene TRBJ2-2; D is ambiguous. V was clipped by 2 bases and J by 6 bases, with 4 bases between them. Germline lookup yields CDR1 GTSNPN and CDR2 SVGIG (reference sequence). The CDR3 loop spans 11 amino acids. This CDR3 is CAWSWAGELFF. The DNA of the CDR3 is TGTGCCTGGAGTTGGGCCGGGGAGCTGTTTTTT.

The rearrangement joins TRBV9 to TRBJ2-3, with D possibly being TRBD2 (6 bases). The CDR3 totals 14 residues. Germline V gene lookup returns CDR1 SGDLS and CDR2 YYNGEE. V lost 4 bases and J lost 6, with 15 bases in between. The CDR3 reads CASSKTRKGDTQYF. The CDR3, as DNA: TGTGCCAGCAGCAAGACTAGGAAGGGGGATACGCAGTATTTT.